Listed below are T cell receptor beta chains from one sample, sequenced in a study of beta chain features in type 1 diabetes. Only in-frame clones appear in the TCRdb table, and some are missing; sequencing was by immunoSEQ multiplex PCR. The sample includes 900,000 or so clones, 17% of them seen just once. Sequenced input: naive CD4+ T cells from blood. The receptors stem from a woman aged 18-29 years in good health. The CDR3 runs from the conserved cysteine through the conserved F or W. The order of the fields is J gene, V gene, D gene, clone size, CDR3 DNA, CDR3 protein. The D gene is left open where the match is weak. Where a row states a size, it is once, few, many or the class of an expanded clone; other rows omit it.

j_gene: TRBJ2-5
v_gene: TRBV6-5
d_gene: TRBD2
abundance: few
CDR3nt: TGTGCCAGCAGTTACGGAGCTAGCGGGAGCTCGGAGACCCAGTACTTC
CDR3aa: CASSYGASGSSETQYF

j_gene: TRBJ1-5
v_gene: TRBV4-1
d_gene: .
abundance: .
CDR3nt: TGCGCCAGCAGCCAAGAACAACGGGGAGGCAATCAGCCCCAGCATTTT
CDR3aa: CASSQEQRGGNQPQHF

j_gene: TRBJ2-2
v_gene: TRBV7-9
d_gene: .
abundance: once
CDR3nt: TGTGCCAGCAGCTTAGGAGGAGCCGGGGAGCTGTTTTTT
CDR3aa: CASSLGGAGELFF

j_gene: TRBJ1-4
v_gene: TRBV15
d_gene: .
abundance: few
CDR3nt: TGTGCCACCAGCAGAGATGTCCAGGGTGGTGTTAATGAAAAACTGTTTTTT
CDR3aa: CATSRDVQGGVNEKLFF

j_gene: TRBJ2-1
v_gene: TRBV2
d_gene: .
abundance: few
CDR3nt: TGTGCCAGCGGGCTCTTAGGGTACAATGAGCAGTTCTTC
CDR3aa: CASGLLGYNEQFF

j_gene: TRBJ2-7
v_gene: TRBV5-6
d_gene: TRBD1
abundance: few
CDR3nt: TGTGCCAGCAGCTTGTTTAGGACAGGGGGATACGAGCAGTACTTC
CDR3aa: CASSLFRTGGYEQYF

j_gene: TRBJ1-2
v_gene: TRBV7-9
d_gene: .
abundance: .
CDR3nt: TGTGCCAGCAGCTTAGCTCTACAGAACTATGGCTACACCTTC
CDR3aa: CASSLALQNYGYTF

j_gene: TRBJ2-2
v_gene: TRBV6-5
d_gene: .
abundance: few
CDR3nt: TGTGCCAGCAGTTACGCAGGCTTCGGGGAGCTGTTTTTT
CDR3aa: CASSYAGFGELFF

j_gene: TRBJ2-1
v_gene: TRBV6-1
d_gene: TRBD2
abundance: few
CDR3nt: TGTGCCAGCAGTGATCCTTTTAGCGGGAGCTCCTACAATGAGCAGTTCTTC
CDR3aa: CASSDPFSGSSYNEQFF

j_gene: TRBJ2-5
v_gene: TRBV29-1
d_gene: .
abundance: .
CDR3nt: TGCAGCGTCCTAGCCAGGACAGAGCAAGAGACCCAGTACTTC
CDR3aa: CSVLARTEQETQYF